These 30 T cell receptor beta chains came from one sample sequenced in a study of blood T cell repertoires in COVID-19. Some clones are missing from TCRdb's copy, which holds only in-frame ones; the method was immunoSEQ multiplex PCR. The sample records approximately 400,000 clones, roughly nine tenths being singletons. Sequenced material: PBMCs or T cells enriched from blood (not recorded which). These receptors came from a middle-aged woman who had been exposed to COVID-19.

The sample holds a few counts of this clone. V gene TRBV5-5 combines with J gene TRBJ2-7; D perhaps matches TRBD1 (6 bases). Germline CDR1 and CDR2: SGHKS and YYEKEE (reference sequence). V lost 0 bases to trimming and J lost 9 bases, with 13 bases between them. CDR3 length equals 13 residues. This CDR3 reads CASSLGTAAGQYF. DNA for the CDR3: TGTGCCAGCAGCTTGGGGACAGCAGCTGGGCAGTACTTC.

The J gene is TRBJ1-6, the V gene TRBV30, with 8 bases that match TRBD1. After removal of 1 base from V and 10 bases from J, the junction contained 3 bases not matched to a gene. The CDR3 runs to 13 residues. CDR1 is GTSNPN, CDR2 SVGIG, per germline (reference sequence). The DNA for the CDR3 is TGTGCCTGGAGTGAGACAGGGGTCTCACCCCTCCACTTT. Translation gives CAWSETGVSPLHF.

This clone is a singleton in its sample. V and J are TRBV29-1 and TRBJ2-1; 9 bases are shared with TRBD1. V lost 7 bases and J lost 7; bases outside the gene matches: 8. The CDR3 length is 13 residues. The germline CDR1 and CDR2 sequences are SQVTM and ANQGSEA. DNA of the CDR3: TGCAGCGCTCTGGGACAGGGTAAGAATGAGCAGTTCTTC. This translates into CSALGQGKNEQFF.

V is TRBV9 and J is TRBJ2-5; D is perhaps TRBD2 (5 bases). Between the trimmed V and J ends, which lost 2 bases and 2 bases, there was a span of 13 bases. Germline V gives CDR1 SGDLS, CDR2 YYNGEE. The CDR3 contains 15 residues. CDR3 DNA: TGTGCCAGCAGCGTTGCCGGACTGACTCAAGAGACCCAGTACTTC. Its protein is CASSVAGLTQETQYF.

The chain joins TRBV11-3 to TRBJ2-3, with TRBD2 identical over 7 bases. The CDR3 totals 12 residues. The germline gives CDR1 SGHNT, CDR2 YENEEA. V shed 8 bases and J 2 bases; nucleotides not matched to a gene: 1. CDR3 nucleotide sequence: TGTGCCAGCGGGGGGGACACAGATACGCAGTATTTT. Encoded protein: CASGGDTDTQYF.

This clone was counted a few times. The chain employs TRBV18 and TRBJ1-2; TRBD1 aligns across 8 bases. The CDR3 has 12 residues. V lost 0 bases to trimming and J lost 14 bases; unmatched junction nucleotides: 5. Germline values: CDR1 KGHSH, CDR2 LQKENI. The CDR3 DNA follows: TGTGCCAGCTCACCACCGCAGGGGGCACAGACCTTC. Amino acid sequence: CASSPPQGAQTF.

This rearrangement joins TRBV7-6 to TRBJ2-7; D is unresolved. The V gene lost 5 bases and the J gene lost 4 bases, with 9 bases spanning the gap. Germline V gives CDR1 SGHVS, CDR2 FNYEAQ. This CDR3 region has 12 residues. The CDR3 loop is CASSRDKYEQYF. CDR3 nucleotides: TGTGCCAGCAGCCGTGACAAGTACGAGCAGTACTTC.

The chain combines TRBV5-8 with TRBJ1-4; maybe TRBD1 (6 bases). The germline V gene has CDR1 SGHTS and CDR2 YDEGEE. V shed 4 bases and J shed 2 bases, with 15 bases lying between them. CDR3 length: 16 amino acids. CDR3 region: CASSPGQGHTNEKLFF. The CDR3 DNA reads as TGTGCCAGCAGCCCCGGGCAGGGACATACTAATGAAAAACTGTTTTTT.

The chain combines TRBV5-1 with TRBJ1-5; D possibly corresponds to TRBD1 (6 bases). The CDR3 has 15 residues. V lost 4 bases to trimming and J lost 4 bases, with 15 bases between them. From germline, CDR1 is SGHRS and CDR2 YFSETQ. CDR3 region: CASSPYGQQNQPQHF. Here the CDR3 DNA reads TGCGCCAGCAGCCCGTATGGACAGCAGAATCAGCCCCAGCATTTT.

The chain employs TRBV7-3 and TRBJ2-1; 8 nucleotides align to TRBD2. The CDR3 spans 17 residues. Trimming removed 4 bases from V and 6 bases from J; junction bases left unmatched: 14. Germline-derived CDR1 and CDR2 are SGHTA and FQGTGA. CDR3 nucleotide sequence: TGTGCCAGCAGCTACCGCGGGATCGGGACTAGAGGCAATGAGCAGTTCTTC. It specifies CASSYRGIGTRGNEQFF.

This chain joins TRBV5-4 and TRBJ2-1, with 8 bases fitting TRBD2. The CDR3 is 14 amino acids. With V trimmed by 4 bases and J by 7 bases, 7 bases remained unmatched. Germline loops: CDR1 SGHNT, CDR2 YYREEE (reference sequence). CDR3 nucleotide sequence: TGTGCCAGCAGCCCTGGGACTAGTGAAAATGAGCAGTTCTTC. Translating it yields CASSPGTSENEQFF.

J is TRBJ1-6 and V is TRBV5-1; 8 bases match TRBD1. The CDR3 has 15 amino acids. V lost 4 bases, J lost 7 bases, and 7 bases stayed unmatched. The germline V gene encodes CDR1 SGHRS and CDR2 YFSETQ. The CDR3 loop is CASSVDRGGNSPLHF. The CDR3 bases are TGCGCCAGCAGCGTAGACAGGGGAGGAAATTCACCCCTCCACTTT.

V is TRBV3-1 (or the pseudogene TRBV3-2) and J is TRBJ2-3; 10 nucleotides match TRBD2. With 1 base clipped from V and 1 base from J, the junction kept 5 bases outside the gene matches. The CDR3 length is 17 residues. CDR1 is LGHDT and CDR2 is YNNKEL in the germline V gene (reference sequence). The CDR3 DNA follows: TGTGCCAGCAGCCAAGGGCGCACTAGCGGGGGCACAGATACGCAGTATTTT. It codes for CASSQGRTSGGTDTQYF.

The V gene is TRBV23-1, the J gene TRBJ2-7, with a tentative D call TRBD1 (5 bases). TRBV23-1 is designated an ORF whose function remains uncertain. This CDR3 is 11 amino acids long. The ends were cut back, 7 bases at V and 5 bases at J, with 9 bases in the middle. The CDR3 DNA reads TGCGCCAGCACTACAGGTGACGAGCAGTACTTC. This gives the protein CASTTGDEQYF.

CDR3 bases: TGTGCCAGCAGTTTATCCGGGACTAGCGGGAGGGCCAATGTCTATGAGCAGTTCTTC. Its translation is CASSLSGTSGRANVYEQFF. This chain connects TRBV27 to TRBJ2-1, with TRBD2 matching over 16 bases. This CDR3 contains 19 residues. The junction had 10 bases not matched to a gene; V was cut back by 0 bases and J by 8 bases. CDR1 is MNHEY, CDR2 SMNVEV, per germline (reference sequence).

This sequence joins TRBV7-9 and TRBJ2-2, with TRBD1 matching over 7 bases. CDR1 is SEHNR and CDR2 is FQNEAQ in the germline V gene (reference sequence). The ends lost 1 base at V and 4 bases at J; junction bases unmatched: 3. The CDR3 has 15 residues. CDR3 sequence reads: CASSLGGGFTGELFF. The CDR3, as DNA: TGTGCCAGCAGCTTAGGAGGGGGCTTCACCGGGGAGCTGTTTTTT.

The J gene is TRBJ1-5, the V gene TRBV19; TRBD1 matches at 8 bases. Germline V lookup: CDR1 LNHDA, CDR2 SQIVND (reference sequence). The CDR3 loop spans 14 amino acids. The V segment lost 6 bases and the J segment 9 bases; nucleotides outside the gene matches: 10. CDR3 DNA: TGTGCCAGTAGGGGGACAGGCGACCATGGGCCCCAGCATTTT. Its protein is CASRGTGDHGPQHF. Full variable domain (remainder filled in from reference TRBV19 and TRBJ1-5): DGGITQSPKYLFRKEGQNVTLSCEQNLNHDAMYWYRQDPGQGLRLIYYSQIVNDFQKGDIAEGYSVSREKKESFPLTVTSAQKNPTAFYLCASRGTGDHGPQHFGDGTRLSIL.

CDR3 amino acids: CASSYSRDSTDTQYF. CDR3 coding DNA: TGCGCCAGCAGCTATTCCAGGGATAGCACAGATACGCAGTATTTT. The chain has TRBV5-1 and TRBJ2-3; TRBD1 might be the D (5 bases). In germline, CDR1 is SGHRS, CDR2 YFSETQ. The V and J ends lost 3 bases and 0 bases respectively, with 11 bases between them. This CDR3 is 15 amino acids long.

This clone was observed a few times. This chain joins TRBV9 and TRBJ1-5; possible D gene TRBD1, 5 bases. Trimming took 6 bases from V and 0 from J, leaving 22 bases between them. The CDR3 contains 18 residues. Germline loops: CDR1 SGDLS, CDR2 YYNGEE. This CDR3 is CASIKLPSGGYSNQPQHF. CDR3 in DNA: TGTGCCAGCATAAAACTTCCCAGCGGGGGGTATAGCAATCAGCCCCAGCATTTT.

The chain employs TRBV2 and TRBJ2-5; 11 bases map to TRBD2. The CDR3 extends over 16 amino acids. CDR1 is SNHLY, CDR2 FYNNEI, per germline. V lost 6 bases, J lost 1 base, and 7 bases stayed unmatched. CDR3 protein: CASRATSGGFQETQYF. Written as DNA, the CDR3 is TGTGCCAGCAGGGCCACTAGCGGGGGTTTCCAAGAGACCCAGTACTTC.

The V gene is TRBV12-3 or TRBV12-4, the J gene TRBJ2-7; D may be TRBD2 (6 bases). The CDR3 runs to 13 residues. V was clipped by 5 bases and J by 3 bases, with 11 bases between them. The CDR3 spells CASSPGRDYEQYF. The CDR3 DNA is TGTGCCAGCAGTCCGGGGCGGGACTACGAGCAGTACTTC.

The chain links TRBV21-1 to TRBJ1-2. TRBV21-1 is noted as a pseudogene. The CDR3 contains 15 residues. The CDR3 nucleotides read TGTGCCAGCAGCAGAGCCGAGGAAGGCAACTATGGCTACACCTTC. The encoded protein is CASSRAEEGNYGYTF.

This rearrangement joins TRBV7-2 to TRBJ2-7, with TRBD2 identical over 8 bases. V was clipped by 6 bases and J by 5 bases; unmatched bases: 9. The CDR3 runs to 14 residues. CDR1 SGHTA and CDR2 FQGNSA come from the germline V gene. The CDR3 sequence: CASRLPGGRDEQYF. The CDR3 nucleotides read TGTGCCAGCAGACTGCCGGGAGGGCGCGACGAGCAGTACTTC.

The chain carries TRBV5-6 and TRBJ2-7, with TRBD1 matching over 12 bases. This CDR3 contains 16 residues. Germline lookup yields CDR1 SGHDT and CDR2 YYEEEE. Germline trimming cut 3 bases from V and 3 bases from J; bases unmatched to any gene: 7. CDR3 region: CASSSVRDRGRYEQYF. Here the CDR3 DNA reads TGTGCCAGCAGCTCCGTCCGGGACAGGGGGCGCTACGAGCAGTACTTC.

The rearrangement links TRBV11-3 to TRBJ2-7, with 11 nucleotides matching TRBD1. CDR1 and CDR2 (germline): SGHNT, YENEEA. The CDR3 is 15 amino acids. The V and J ends lost 2 bases and 4 bases, in that order; junction bases with no gene match: 4. This chain's CDR3 is CASSLPGQGAYEQYF. CDR3 in DNA: TGTGCCAGCAGCTTACCTGGACAGGGGGCATACGAGCAGTACTTC.

This chain uses TRBV27 with TRBJ1-2, with 8 bases that match TRBD1. V lost 6 bases and J lost 8; bases outside the gene matches: 14. Germline V gives CDR1 MNHEY, CDR2 SMNVEV (reference sequence). The CDR3 totals 15 residues. The CDR3 is CASSPDRANLKGYTF. The CDR3 nucleotides are TGTGCCAGCAGCCCGGACAGGGCCAATTTAAAGGGCTACACCTTC.

The V gene is TRBV7-2, the J gene TRBJ1-5, with D possibly matching TRBD1 (6 bases). From germline, CDR1 is SGHTA and CDR2 FQGNSA. The ends were cut back, 5 bases at V and 6 bases at J, with 14 bases in the middle. The length of the CDR3 is 14 residues. CDR3 loop: CASSPAPRGQPQHF. Here the CDR3 DNA reads TGTGCCAGCAGCCCCGCCCCCAGGGGTCAGCCCCAGCATTTT.

This clone has only a few counts. The rearrangement joins TRBV3-1 (or the pseudogene TRBV3-2) to TRBJ2-2; 7 bases are a match to TRBD1. There are 16 residues in the CDR3. CDR1 and CDR2 (germline): LGHDT, YNNKEL (reference sequence). V gave up 0 bases and J gave up 0 bases; unmatched junction bases: 1. CDR3 residues: CASSQEGTANTGELFF. The CDR3 DNA follows: TGTGCCAGCAGCCAAGAGGGGACAGCGAACACCGGGGAGCTGTTTTTT.

In the case of this clone: Other DNA sequences of this sample code for an identical CDR3. The gene calls are TRBV9 and TRBJ2-1, with 10 bases that match TRBD2. This CDR3 has 15 amino acids. J lost 4 bases, V lost 1 base, and 2 bases had no gene match. Looked up from germline, CDR1 is SGDLS and CDR2 is YYNGEE. The CDR3 sequence: CASSVSSGGYNEQFF. For the CDR3, the DNA is TGTGCCAGCAGCGTAAGTAGCGGGGGGTACAATGAGCAGTTCTTC.

The J gene is TRBJ1-1, the V gene TRBV25-1, with D maybe TRBD1 (6 bases). V was trimmed by 2 bases and J by 5 bases, leaving 18 bases between them. Germline CDR1 is MGHDK and CDR2 is SYGVNS. The CDR3 spans 16 residues. CDR3 DNA: TGTGCCAGCAGTGAAGCCACAGGGTGGAAGAAAACTGAAGCTTTCTTT. Protein sequence: CASSEATGWKKTEAFF.